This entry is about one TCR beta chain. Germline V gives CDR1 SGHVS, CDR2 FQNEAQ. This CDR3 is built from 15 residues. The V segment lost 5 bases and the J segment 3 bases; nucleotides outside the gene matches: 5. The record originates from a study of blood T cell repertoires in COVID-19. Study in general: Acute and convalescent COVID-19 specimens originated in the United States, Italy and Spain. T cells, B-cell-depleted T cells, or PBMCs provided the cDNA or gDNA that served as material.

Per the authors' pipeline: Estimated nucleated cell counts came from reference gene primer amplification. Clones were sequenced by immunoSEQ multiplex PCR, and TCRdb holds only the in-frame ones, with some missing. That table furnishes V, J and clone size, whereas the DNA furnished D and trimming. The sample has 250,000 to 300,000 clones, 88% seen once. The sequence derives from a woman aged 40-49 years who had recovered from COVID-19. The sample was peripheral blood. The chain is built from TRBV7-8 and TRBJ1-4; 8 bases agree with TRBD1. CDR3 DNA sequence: TGTGCCAGCAGCCGGACAGGGTCGTCTAATGAAAAACTGTTTTTT. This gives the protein CASSRTGSSNEKLFF.